The 30 T cell receptor beta chains below were found in one sample sequenced in a study of T cell responses to AZD1222 COVID-19 vaccine. Produced via immunoSEQ multiplex PCR; TCRdb's table is partial and in-frame only. The sample shows roughly 140,000 clones, more than 85% of them seen only once. This material consisted of peripheral blood, taken 28 days after the second AZD1222 dose. The receptors were gathered from an adult who received the AZD1222 COVID-19 vaccine.

This clone appeared once. The V call is TRBV10-2, the J call TRBJ2-3; 7 bases agree with TRBD2. V lost 4 bases to trimming and J lost 1 base; unmatched junction nucleotides: 2. This CDR3 contains 14 residues. From germline, CDR1 is WSHSY and CDR2 SAAADI. Written as DNA, the CDR3 is TGCGCCAGCAGTGCTAGCGGACGCACAGATACGCAGTATTTT. Residues: CASSASGRTDTQYF.

The V and J genes are TRBV2 and TRBJ1-2; 8 bases line up with TRBD1. The CDR3 has 15 amino acids. Trimming removed 2 bases from V and 4 bases from J; junction bases left unmatched: 6. Germline CDR1 is SNHLY and CDR2 is FYNNEI. The CDR3 reads CASSEIPQGAYGYTF. The CDR3, as DNA: TGTGCCAGCAGTGAAATCCCTCAGGGGGCCTATGGCTACACCTTC. Variable domain in full (rest from reference TRBV2 and TRBJ1-2): EPEVTQTPSHQVTQMGQEVILRCVPISNHLYFYWYRQILGQKVEFLVSFYNNEISEKSEIFDDQFSVERPDGSNFTLKIRSTKLEDSAMYFCASSEIPQGAYGYTFGSGTRLTVV.

The chain uses TRBV5-1 and TRBJ2-5; D gene ambiguous. The length of the CDR3 is 14 residues. Germline V CDR1 and CDR2: SGHRS, YFSETQ. V was clipped by 0 bases and J by 1 base, with 7 bases between them. Written as DNA, the CDR3 is TGCGCCAGCAGCTTGGCGGACGGCCAAGAGACCCAGTACTTC. Residues: CASSLADGQETQYF.

The chain employs TRBV19 and TRBJ2-7, with D unclear. The CDR3 sequence is 17 residues long. Germline CDR1 reads LNHDA; CDR2 reads SQIVND (reference sequence). The V gene lost 1 base and the J gene lost 6 bases, with 22 bases spanning the gap. CDR3 sequence (DNA): TGTGCCAGTAGTATAGGGTTAGGTTTGGGTTCGGATCGCGAGCAGTACTTC. As protein: CASSIGLGLGSDREQYF.

The chain carries TRBV19 and TRBJ1-6, with 7 bases fitting TRBD1. Trimming at V came to 3 bases and at J to 13 bases, leaving 6 bases not matched to a gene. Germline V gene lookup returns CDR1 LNHDA and CDR2 SQIVND (reference sequence). This CDR3 comprises 13 residues. This CDR3 reads CASSMQGDAPLHF. The CDR3 bases are TGTGCCAGTAGTATGCAGGGGGACGCCCCCCTCCACTTT. The full variable domain, in which reference TRBV19 and TRBJ1-6 provide the parts outside the CDR3, is DGGITQSPKYLFRKEGQNVTLSCEQNLNHDAMYWYRQDPGQGLRLIYYSQIVNDFQKGDIAEGYSVSREKKESFPLTVTSAQKNPTAFYLCASSMQGDAPLHFGNGTRLTVT.

The chain couples TRBV5-1 to TRBJ2-7; D may be TRBD1 or TRBD2 (5 bases each). CDR3 size: 15 residues. Germline CDR1 SGHRS, CDR2 YFSETQ. V lost 5 bases, J lost 2 bases, and 17 bases lay in between. The CDR3 loop is CASSWPGAGPYEQYF. In DNA, the CDR3 is TGCGCCAGCAGTTGGCCCGGGGCAGGCCCCTACGAGCAGTACTTC.

This rearrangement joins TRBV30 to TRBJ2-5; a possible D gene is TRBD2 (5 bases). The CDR3 consists of 16 residues. The germline CDR1 and CDR2 sequences are GTSNPN and SVGIG (reference sequence). V was shortened by 1 base and J by 1 base, with 16 bases between the two germline ends. CDR3 region: CAWSDPKGLIQETQYF. The CDR3 DNA is TGTGCCTGGAGTGACCCGAAAGGACTGATCCAAGAGACCCAGTACTTC.

The rearrangement links TRBV11-3 to TRBJ1-3; TRBD1 might be the D (6 bases). The CDR3 covers 15 residues. Germline CDR1 SGHNT, CDR2 YENEEA. V was pared by 1 base and J by 4 bases, with 11 bases between. In DNA, the CDR3 is TGTGCCAGCAGCTTAGTGGCAGGGGACGGAAACACCATATATTTT. It encodes CASSLVAGDGNTIYF.

J is TRBJ1-1 and V is TRBV30; D perhaps matches TRBD1 (6 bases). The germline gives CDR1 GTSNPN, CDR2 SVGIG (reference sequence). The CDR3 spans 14 residues. The germline V and J ends were trimmed by 3 bases and 1 base, with 12 bases remaining between them. The CDR3 bases are TGTGCCTGGAGCCTACAGGGTGGGAACACTGAAGCTTTCTTT. This sequence encodes CAWSLQGGNTEAFF. The variable domain in full, completed from reference TRBV30 and TRBJ1-1, reads SQTIHQWPATLVQPVGSPLSLECTVEGTSNPNLYWYRQAAGRGLQLLFYSVGIGQISSEVPQNLSASRPQDRQFILSSKKLLLSDSGFYLCAWSLQGGNTEAFFGQGTRLTVV.

CDR3 coding DNA: TGTGCCAGCAGCCCTCTGACAACAACTAATGAAAAACTGTTTTTT. It yields the protein CASSPLTTTNEKLFF. This chain connects TRBV11-3 to TRBJ1-4; D gene uncertain. The CDR3 extends over 15 amino acids. Trimming took 5 bases from V and 0 from J, leaving 10 bases between them. CDR1 and CDR2 (germline): SGHNT, YENEEA.

The chain carries TRBV15 and TRBJ1-3; TRBD1 matches 10 bases. Germline trimming cut 3 bases from V and 4 bases from J; bases unmatched to any gene: 3. This CDR3 spans 15 amino acids. Germline V gives CDR1 LNHNV, CDR2 YYDKDF (reference sequence). The CDR3 reads CATSRGTGVGNTIYF. The CDR3 region has the DNA TGTGCCACCAGCAGGGGGACAGGGGTAGGAAACACCATATATTTT.

The rearrangement uses TRBV5-1 and TRBJ2-1, with 7 positions matching TRBD2. Germline CDR1 is SGHRS and CDR2 is YFSETQ. After removal of 0 bases from V and 4 bases from J, the junction contained 7 bases not matched to a gene. CDR3 length equals 16 residues. The CDR3 nucleotides read TGCGCCAGCAGCTTGGATGGCGCGGGAGTGTACAATGAGCAGTTCTTC. This translates into CASSLDGAGVYNEQFF.

This chain uses TRBV6-2 or TRBV6-3 with TRBJ1-1; 7 bases match TRBD1. CDR1 and CDR2 (germline): MNHEY, SVGEGT. The CDR3 extends over 16 amino acids. The V gene end was trimmed by 0 bases and the J gene end by 2 bases; junction bases not matched to a gene: 6. As DNA, the CDR3 is TGTGCCAGCAGTTACTCAGATAGGGGGCACAACACTGAAGCTTTCTTT. It yields the protein CASSYSDRGHNTEAFF.

The V gene is TRBV7-2, the J gene TRBJ2-7; 7 positions match TRBD1. V lost 6 bases, J lost 3 bases, and 5 bases stayed unmatched. Germline lookup yields CDR1 SGHTA and CDR2 FQGNSA. CDR3 length: 13 amino acids. The CDR3 protein is CASRDGTDYEQYF. The CDR3 DNA reads TGTGCCAGCAGGGACGGGACAGACTACGAGCAGTACTTC.

V is TRBV24-1 and J is TRBJ1-2; D is uncertain. Germline V gene lookup returns CDR1 KGHDR and CDR2 SFDVKD. Trimming shortened V by 4 bases and J by 8 bases, and 10 bases separated the two germline ends. The CDR3 length is 12 residues. The CDR3 here is CATSEPEGGYTF. The CDR3 DNA follows: TGTGCCACCAGTGAACCAGAAGGAGGCTACACCTTC.

This chain uses TRBV5-8 with TRBJ1-5; D not resolved. The V end lost 0 bases, the J end lost 0 bases, and 13 bases lay between the germline ends. Germline assignment: CDR1 SGHTS and CDR2 YDEGEE. The CDR3 runs to 17 residues. CDR3 DNA: TGTGCCAGCAGCTTGGGTAGCGTGAGTTATAGCAATCAGCCCCAGCATTTT. Its translation: CASSLGSVSYSNQPQHF.

This clone was seen only once. The chain employs TRBV27 and TRBJ1-1, with D unclear. The germline gives CDR1 MNHEY, CDR2 SMNVEV (reference sequence). This CDR3 contains 13 residues. Trimming took off 0 bases at V and 4 bases at J, with 6 bases between the two ends. This CDR3 is CASSLSGRTEAFF. CDR3 DNA: TGTGCCAGCAGTTTATCTGGGCGCACTGAAGCTTTCTTT.

The rearrangement links TRBV5-1 to TRBJ2-3; D may correspond to TRBD1 or TRBD2 (5 bases each). Looked up from germline, CDR1 is SGHRS and CDR2 is YFSETQ. The CDR3 has 13 residues. The ends were cut back, 4 bases at V and 2 bases at J, with 8 bases in the middle. CDR3 amino acids: CASSGGPTDTQYF. DNA for the CDR3: TGCGCCAGCAGCGGGGGACCCACAGATACGCAGTATTTT.

This chain uses TRBV18 with TRBJ1-6; unclear D gene. The CDR3 contains 16 residues. Trimming took 3 bases from V and 0 from J, leaving 9 bases between them. Looked up from germline, CDR1 is KGHSH and CDR2 is LQKENI. Written as DNA, the CDR3 is TGTGCCAGCTCACCTACCCCCAGCTCCTATAATTCACCCCTCCACTTT. Translation: CASSPTPSSYNSPLHF.

This chain links TRBV18 with TRBJ2-1; tentative D call: TRBD1 (5 bases). V dropped 2 bases and J dropped 8 bases, with 10 bases sitting between them. The CDR3 covers 13 residues. Germline CDR1 is KGHSH and CDR2 is LQKENI. The CDR3 DNA reads TGTGCCAGCTCACCAGCCCCAGGGCATGAGCAGTTCTTC. Its translation: CASSPAPGHEQFF.

This chain uses TRBV18 with TRBJ1-5; D is ambiguous. Between the trimmed V and J ends, which lost 2 bases and 3 bases, there was a span of 5 bases. The CDR3 totals 13 residues. From germline, CDR1 is KGHSH and CDR2 LQKENI. CDR3 bases: TGTGCCAGCTCACCAGGCACCAATCAGCCCCAGCATTTT. Encoded protein: CASSPGTNQPQHF.

The rearrangement joins TRBV18 to TRBJ1-1, with TRBD1 as a possible D gene (5 bases). The CDR3 loop spans 13 amino acids. Germline V gene lookup returns CDR1 KGHSH and CDR2 LQKENI. V lost 0 bases, J lost 8 bases, and 10 bases lay in between. CDR3 residues: CASSPPSWGEAFF. CDR3 DNA: TGTGCCAGCTCACCACCGTCCTGGGGGGAAGCTTTCTTT.

The chain has TRBV27 and TRBJ1-2; 7 bases line up with TRBD1. The CDR3 runs 16 residues. Germline CDR1 is MNHEY and CDR2 is SMNVEV (reference sequence). After removal of 5 bases from V and 1 base from J, the junction contained 10 bases not matched to a gene. The chain's CDR3 is CASSPLTGDFNYGYTF. DNA of the CDR3: TGTGCCAGCAGTCCCCTAACAGGGGACTTTAACTATGGCTACACCTTC.

This chain joins TRBV24-1 and TRBJ2-3, with TRBD2 matching 11 bases. Germline CDR1 is KGHDR and CDR2 is SFDVKD. V dropped 4 bases and J dropped 2; count of bases not matched to a gene: 10. The CDR3 is made up of 18 amino acids. This CDR3 reads CATSESPGTSGNTDTQYF. In nucleotides, the CDR3 is TGTGCCACCAGTGAATCACCCGGGACTAGCGGAAACACAGATACGCAGTATTTT.

The V gene is TRBV4-1, the J gene TRBJ1-2, with 8 bases identical to TRBD1. V gave up 1 base and J gave up 5 bases; unmatched junction bases: 6. Germline lookup yields CDR1 MGHRA and CDR2 YSYEKL. The CDR3 extends over 15 amino acids. DNA for the CDR3: TGCGCCAGCAGCCAAGGGAACAGGGGGGAATATGGCTACACCTTC. Its protein is CASSQGNRGEYGYTF.

The chain links TRBV30 to TRBJ1-5, with D maybe TRBD1 (5 bases). The CDR3 extends over 15 amino acids. Trimming shortened V by 0 bases and J by 0 bases, and 9 bases separated the two germline ends. Per germline, CDR1 GTSNPN and CDR2 SVGIG (reference sequence). The CDR3, as DNA: TGTGCCTGGAGTGTACAAGGGACTAGCAATCAGCCCCAGCATTTT. Protein product: CAWSVQGTSNQPQHF.

Details on this clone: A much larger clone lies a single base off, so this may be a read error. The same CDR3 arises from other DNA sequences in this sample as well. This CDR3 reads CASSSGQGTDTQYF. CDR3 nucleotides: TGCGCCAGCAGCTCCGGACAGGGGACAGATACGCAGTATTTT. This rearrangement joins TRBV5-1 to TRBJ2-3; 9 nucleotides align to TRBD1. The CDR3 totals 14 residues. J gave up 3 bases and V 3 bases, and 2 bases lay outside the gene matches. CDR1 is SGHRS, CDR2 YFSETQ, per germline.

CDR3 region: CASSLDPGANPGYTF. The CDR3 DNA sequence: TGCGCCAGCAGCTTGGATCCAGGCGCAAACCCTGGCTACACCTTC. The gene calls are TRBV5-1 and TRBJ1-2; D unresolved. V was clipped by 0 bases and J by 7 bases, with 16 bases between them. The CDR3 has 15 amino acids. Germline-derived CDR1 and CDR2 are SGHRS and YFSETQ. The entire variable domain, with the rest obtained from reference TRBV5-1 and TRBJ1-2, is as follows: KAGVTQTPRYLIKTRGQQVTLSCSPISGHRSVSWYQQTPGQGLQFLFEYFSETQRNKGNFPGRFSGRQFSNSRSEMNVSTLELGDSALYLCASSLDPGANPGYTFGSGTRLTVV.

V usage is TRBV21-1 and J usage is TRBJ1-2; TRBD1, as called in the table, went unchecked against the DNA. TRBV21-1 is classified as a pseudogene. The CDR3 is 14 residues long. This CDR3 reads CASSTLQGPHGYTF. CDR3 DNA: TGTGCCAGCAGCACATTGCAGGGCCCACATGGCTACACCTTC.

This chain connects TRBV4-1 to TRBJ2-7, with TRBD1 matching over 9 bases. CDR3 length equals 14 residues. Looked up from germline, CDR1 is MGHRA and CDR2 is YSYEKL. J gave up 4 bases and V 2 bases, and 3 bases lay outside the gene matches. CDR3: CASSQPGQGYEQYF. The DNA for the CDR3 is TGCGCCAGCAGCCAACCGGGACAGGGTTACGAGCAGTACTTC.